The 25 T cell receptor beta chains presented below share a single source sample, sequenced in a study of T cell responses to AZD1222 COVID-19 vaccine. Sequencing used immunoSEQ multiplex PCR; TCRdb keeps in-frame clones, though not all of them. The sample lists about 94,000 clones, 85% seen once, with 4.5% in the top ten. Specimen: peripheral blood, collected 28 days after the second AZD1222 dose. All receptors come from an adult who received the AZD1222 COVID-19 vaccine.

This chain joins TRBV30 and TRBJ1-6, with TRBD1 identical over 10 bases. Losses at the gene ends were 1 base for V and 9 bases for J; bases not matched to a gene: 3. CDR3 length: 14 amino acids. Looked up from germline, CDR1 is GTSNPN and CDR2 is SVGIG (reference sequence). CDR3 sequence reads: CAWSDGTGVSPLHF. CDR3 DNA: TGTGCCTGGAGTGACGGGACAGGGGTTTCACCCCTCCACTTT.

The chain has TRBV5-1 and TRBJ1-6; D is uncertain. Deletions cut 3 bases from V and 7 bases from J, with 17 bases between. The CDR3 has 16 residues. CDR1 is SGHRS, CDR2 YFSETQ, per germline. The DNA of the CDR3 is TGCGCCAGCAGCTCCAGACCCGCCTTGACAAATTCACCCCTCCACTTT. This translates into CASSSRPALTNSPLHF.

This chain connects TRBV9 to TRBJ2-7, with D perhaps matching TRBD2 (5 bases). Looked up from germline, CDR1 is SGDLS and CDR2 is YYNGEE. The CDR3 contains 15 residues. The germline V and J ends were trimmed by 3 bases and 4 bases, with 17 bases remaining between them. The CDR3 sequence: CASSGHGASRYEQYF. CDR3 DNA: TGTGCCAGCAGCGGCCACGGAGCTAGCCGTTACGAGCAGTACTTC.

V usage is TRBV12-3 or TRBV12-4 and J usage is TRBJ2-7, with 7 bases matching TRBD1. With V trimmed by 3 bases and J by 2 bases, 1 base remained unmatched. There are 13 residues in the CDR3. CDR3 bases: TGTGCCAGCAGTTTGCAGGGGGCCTACGAGCAGTACTTC. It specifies CASSLQGAYEQYF.

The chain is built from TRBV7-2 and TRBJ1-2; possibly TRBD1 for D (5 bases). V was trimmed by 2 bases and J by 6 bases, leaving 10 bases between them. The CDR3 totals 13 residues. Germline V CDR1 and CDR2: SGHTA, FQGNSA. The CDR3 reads CASSLSRANGYTF. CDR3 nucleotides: TGTGCCAGCAGCTTAAGCAGGGCGAATGGCTACACCTTC.

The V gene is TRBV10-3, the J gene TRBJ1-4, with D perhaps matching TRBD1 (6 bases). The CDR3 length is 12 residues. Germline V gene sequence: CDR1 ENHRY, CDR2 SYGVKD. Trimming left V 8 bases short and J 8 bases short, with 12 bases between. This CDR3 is CAIGGDTEKLFF. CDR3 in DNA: TGTGCCATCGGAGGGGACACCGAAAAACTGTTTTTT.

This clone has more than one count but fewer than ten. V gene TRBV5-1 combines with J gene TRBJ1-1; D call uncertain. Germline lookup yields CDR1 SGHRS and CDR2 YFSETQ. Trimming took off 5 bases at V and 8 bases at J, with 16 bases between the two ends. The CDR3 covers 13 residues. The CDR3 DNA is TGCGCCAGCAGGCCGGGCGGAGAAGGGGAAGCTTTCTTT. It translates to CASRPGGEGEAFF. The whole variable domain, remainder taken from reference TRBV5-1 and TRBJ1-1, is KAGVTQTPRYLIKTRGQQVTLSCSPISGHRSVSWYQQTPGQGLQFLFEYFSETQRNKGNFPGRFSGRQFSNSRSEMNVSTLELGDSALYLCASRPGGEGEAFFGQGTRLTVV.

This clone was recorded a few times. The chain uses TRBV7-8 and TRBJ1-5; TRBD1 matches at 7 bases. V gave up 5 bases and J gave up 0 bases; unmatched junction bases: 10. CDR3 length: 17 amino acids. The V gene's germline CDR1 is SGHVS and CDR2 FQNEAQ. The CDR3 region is CASSPRDRQVSNQPQHF. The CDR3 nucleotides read TGTGCCAGCAGCCCTAGGGACAGACAAGTTAGCAATCAGCCCCAGCATTTT.

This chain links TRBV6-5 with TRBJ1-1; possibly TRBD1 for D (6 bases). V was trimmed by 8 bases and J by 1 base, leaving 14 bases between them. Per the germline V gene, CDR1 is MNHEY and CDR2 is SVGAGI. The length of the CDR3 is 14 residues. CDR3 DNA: TGTGCCAGCCCGCGGCAGGGGCGGAACACTGAAGCTTTCTTT. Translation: CASPRQGRNTEAFF.

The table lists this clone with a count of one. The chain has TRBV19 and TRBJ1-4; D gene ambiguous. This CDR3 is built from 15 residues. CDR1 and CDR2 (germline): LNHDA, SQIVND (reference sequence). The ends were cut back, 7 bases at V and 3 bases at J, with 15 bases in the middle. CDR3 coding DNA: TGTGCCAGTACCCTAAGGGCGGGATCTAATGAAAAACTGTTTTTT. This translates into CASTLRAGSNEKLFF. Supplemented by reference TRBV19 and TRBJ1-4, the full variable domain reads DGGITQSPKYLFRKEGQNVTLSCEQNLNHDAMYWYRQDPGQGLRLIYYSQIVNDFQKGDIAEGYSVSREKKESFPLTVTSAQKNPTAFYLCASTLRAGSNEKLFFGSGTQLSVL.

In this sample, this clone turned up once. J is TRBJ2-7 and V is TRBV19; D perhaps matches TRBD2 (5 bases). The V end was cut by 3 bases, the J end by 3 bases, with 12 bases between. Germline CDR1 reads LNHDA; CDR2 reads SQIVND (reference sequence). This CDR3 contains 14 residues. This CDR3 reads CASSIEPGDYEQYF. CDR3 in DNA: TGTGCCAGTAGTATTGAACCCGGGGACTACGAGCAGTACTTC.

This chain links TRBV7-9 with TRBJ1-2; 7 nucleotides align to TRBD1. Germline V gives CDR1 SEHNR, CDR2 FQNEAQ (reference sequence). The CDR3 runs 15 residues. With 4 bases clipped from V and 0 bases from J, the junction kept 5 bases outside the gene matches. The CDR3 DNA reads TGTGCCAGCAGCTCGACAGGGTTTGCTAACTATGGCTACACCTTC. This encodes CASSSTGFANYGYTF. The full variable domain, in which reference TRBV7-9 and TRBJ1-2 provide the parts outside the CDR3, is DTGVSQNPRHKITKRGQNVTFRCDPISEHNRLYWYRQTLGQGPEFLTYFQNEAQLEKSRLLSDRFSAERPKGSFSTLEIQRTEQGDSAMYLCASSSTGFANYGYTFGSGTRLTVV.

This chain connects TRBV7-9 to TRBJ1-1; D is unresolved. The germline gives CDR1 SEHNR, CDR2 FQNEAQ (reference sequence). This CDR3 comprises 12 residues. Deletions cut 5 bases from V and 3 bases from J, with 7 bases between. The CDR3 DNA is TGTGCCAGCAGCCGAGACTACACTGAAGCTTTCTTT. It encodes CASSRDYTEAFF. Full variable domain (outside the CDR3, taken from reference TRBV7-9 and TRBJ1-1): DTGVSQNPRHKITKRGQNVTFRCDPISEHNRLYWYRQTLGQGPEFLTYFQNEAQLEKSRLLSDRFSAERPKGSFSTLEIQRTEQGDSAMYLCASSRDYTEAFFGQGTRLTVV.

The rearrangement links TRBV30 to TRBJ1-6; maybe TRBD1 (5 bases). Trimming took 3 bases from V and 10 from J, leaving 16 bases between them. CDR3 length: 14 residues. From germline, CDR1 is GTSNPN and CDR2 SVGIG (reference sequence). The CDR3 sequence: CAWRERGVFSPLHF. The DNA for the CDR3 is TGTGCCTGGAGGGAGCGGGGGGTCTTCTCACCCCTCCACTTT. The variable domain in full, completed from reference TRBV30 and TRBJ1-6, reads SQTIHQWPATLVQPVGSPLSLECTVEGTSNPNLYWYRQAAGRGLQLLFYSVGIGQISSEVPQNLSASRPQDRQFILSSKKLLLSDSGFYLCAWRERGVFSPLHFGNGTRLTVT.

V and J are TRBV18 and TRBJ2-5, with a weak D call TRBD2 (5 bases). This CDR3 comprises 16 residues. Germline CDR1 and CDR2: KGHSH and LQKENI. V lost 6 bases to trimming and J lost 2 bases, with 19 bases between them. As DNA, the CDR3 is TGTGCCAGCTCGCCCTCGGGGATGGGGTGGCAAGAGACCCAGTACTTC. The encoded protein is CASSPSGMGWQETQYF.

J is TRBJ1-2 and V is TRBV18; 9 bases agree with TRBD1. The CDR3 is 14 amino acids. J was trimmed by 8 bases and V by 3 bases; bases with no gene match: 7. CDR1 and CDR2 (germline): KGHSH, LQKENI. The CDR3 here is CASSPSQGAGGYTF. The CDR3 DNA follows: TGTGCCAGCTCACCGTCACAGGGGGCCGGGGGCTACACCTTC. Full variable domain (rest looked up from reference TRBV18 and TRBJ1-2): NAGVMQNPRHLVRRRGQEARLRCSPMKGHSHVYWYRQLPEEGLKFMVYLQKENIIDESGMPKERFSAEFPKEGPSILRIQQVVRGDSAAYFCASSPSQGAGGYTFGSGTRLTVV.

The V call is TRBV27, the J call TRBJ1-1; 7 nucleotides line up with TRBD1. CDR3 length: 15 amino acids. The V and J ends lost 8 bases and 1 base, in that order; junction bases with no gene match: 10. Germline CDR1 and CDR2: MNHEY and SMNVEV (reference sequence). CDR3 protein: CASRPAGQSNTEAFF. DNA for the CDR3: TGTGCCAGCCGCCCGGCGGGACAGTCGAACACTGAAGCTTTCTTT.

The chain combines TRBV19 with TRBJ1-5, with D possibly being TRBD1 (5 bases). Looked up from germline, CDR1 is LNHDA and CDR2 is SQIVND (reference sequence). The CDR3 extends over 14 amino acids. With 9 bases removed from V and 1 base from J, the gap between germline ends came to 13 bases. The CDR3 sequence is CASRDPGSNQPQHF. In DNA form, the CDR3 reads TGTGCCAGCAGGGATCCCGGGAGCAATCAGCCCCAGCATTTT.

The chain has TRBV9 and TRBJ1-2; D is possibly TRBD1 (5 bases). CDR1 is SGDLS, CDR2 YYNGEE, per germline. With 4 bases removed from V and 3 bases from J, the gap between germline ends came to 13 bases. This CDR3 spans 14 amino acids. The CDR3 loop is CASSRQRLDYGYTF. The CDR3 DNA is TGTGCCAGCAGCAGACAGCGTTTGGACTATGGCTACACCTTC.

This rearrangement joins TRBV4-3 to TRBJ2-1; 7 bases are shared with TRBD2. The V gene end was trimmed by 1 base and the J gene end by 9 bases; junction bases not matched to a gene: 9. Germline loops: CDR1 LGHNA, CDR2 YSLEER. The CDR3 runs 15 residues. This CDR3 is CASSQVWWEGSEQFF. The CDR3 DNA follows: TGCGCCAGCAGCCAAGTCTGGTGGGAGGGAAGTGAGCAGTTCTTC.

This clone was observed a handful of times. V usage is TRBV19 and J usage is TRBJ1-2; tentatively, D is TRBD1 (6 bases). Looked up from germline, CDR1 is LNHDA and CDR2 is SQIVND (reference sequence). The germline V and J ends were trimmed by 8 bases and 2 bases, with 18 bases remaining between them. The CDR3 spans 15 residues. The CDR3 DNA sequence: TGTGCCAGTCACGCCCTTACAGGGACCAACTATGGCTACACCTTC. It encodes CASHALTGTNYGYTF.

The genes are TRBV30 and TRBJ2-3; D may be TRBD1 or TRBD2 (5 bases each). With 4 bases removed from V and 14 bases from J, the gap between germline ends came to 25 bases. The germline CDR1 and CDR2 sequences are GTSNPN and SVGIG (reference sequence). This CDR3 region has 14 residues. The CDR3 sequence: CAWTNPFPGTRLYF. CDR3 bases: TGTGCCTGGACCAACCCATTCCCGGGGACGAGGCTGTATTTT.

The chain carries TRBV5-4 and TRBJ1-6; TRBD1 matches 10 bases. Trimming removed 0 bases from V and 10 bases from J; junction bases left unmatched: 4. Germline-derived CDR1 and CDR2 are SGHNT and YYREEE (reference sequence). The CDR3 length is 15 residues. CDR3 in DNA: TGTGCCAGCAGCTTGGCGGGGACAGGGGAATCACCCCTCCACTTT. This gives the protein CASSLAGTGESPLHF.

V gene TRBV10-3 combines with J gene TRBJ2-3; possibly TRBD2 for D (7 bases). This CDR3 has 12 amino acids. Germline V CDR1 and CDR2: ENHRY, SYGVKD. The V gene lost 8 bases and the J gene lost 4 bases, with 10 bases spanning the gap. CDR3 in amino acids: CAIGGAADTQYF. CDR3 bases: TGTGCCATCGGGGGGGCCGCAGATACGCAGTATTTT.

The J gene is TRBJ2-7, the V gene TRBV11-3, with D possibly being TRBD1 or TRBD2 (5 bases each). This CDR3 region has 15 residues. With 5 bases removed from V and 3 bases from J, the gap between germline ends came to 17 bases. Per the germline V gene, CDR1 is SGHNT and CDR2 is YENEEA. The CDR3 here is CASSPGRVGVYEQYF. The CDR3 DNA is TGTGCCAGCAGCCCCGGCCGGGTGGGGGTCTACGAGCAGTACTTC.